The 26 T cell receptor beta chains in this list originate from one sample, sequenced in a study of control samples from healthy donors and cancer patients (dated by TCRdb to about 2020). Library prep was done by the immunoSEQ multiplex PCR assay. TCRdb retrieved this table from immuneACCESS and kept in-frame rearrangements only. Not all clones are present; in checked studies, unresolved V genes account for under half, and no reason is known for the remainder. For this sample there are 98,000 or so clones; 70% to 85% appear just once. The leading ten clones occupy under 8.5% of the sample. Material for sequencing was blood. These receptors were collected from a man aged 18 to 35 in good health.

The rearrangement links TRBV25-1 to TRBJ2-2; the D is unclear. This CDR3 is built from 12 residues. CDR1 is MGHDK, CDR2 SYGVNS, per germline. Trimming removed 1 base from V and 12 bases from J, with 9 bases in between. CDR3 amino acids: CASSEFGKKLFF. The CDR3 bases are TGTGCCAGCAGTGAATTCGGAAAGAAGCTGTTTTTT. The whole variable domain, remainder taken from reference TRBV25-1 and TRBJ2-2, is EADIYQTPRYLVIGTGKKITLECSQTMGHDKMYWYQQDPGMELHLIHYSYGVNSTEKGDLSSESTVSRIRTEHFPLTLESARPSHTSQYLCASSEFGKKLFFGEGSRLTVL.

The rearrangement joins TRBV30 to TRBJ1-5; a weak D match, TRBD1 (5 bases). CDR1 and CDR2 from the germline V gene are GTSNPN and SVGIG (reference sequence). The CDR3 runs to 14 residues. V was pared by 2 bases and J by 3 bases, with 11 bases between. CDR3 in DNA: TGTGCCTGGAGTAGTGCCAGGGTCAATCAGCCCCAGCATTTT. Translated, it gives CAWSSARVNQPQHF.

The table lists this clone with a count of one. V gene TRBV5-4 combines with J gene TRBJ1-1; D is unresolved. The germline V gene encodes CDR1 SGHNT and CDR2 YYREEE (reference sequence). The V end lost 3 bases, the J end lost 0 bases, and 12 bases lay between the germline ends. The length of the CDR3 is 15 residues. CDR3: CASSSSTGMNTEAFF. In DNA form, the CDR3 reads TGTGCCAGCAGCTCCTCAACTGGCATGAACACTGAAGCTTTCTTT.

The chain combines TRBV5-1 with TRBJ2-2; 7 bases are a match to TRBD2. The ends lost 2 bases at V and 2 bases at J; junction bases unmatched: 3. In germline, CDR1 is SGHRS, CDR2 YFSETQ. The CDR3 runs to 15 residues. The CDR3 spells CASSFLAVNTGELFF. The CDR3 DNA reads as TGCGCCAGCAGCTTCCTAGCGGTTAACACCGGGGAGCTGTTTTTT.

The V and J genes are TRBV5-4 and TRBJ1-2, with no clear D. CDR1 SGHNT and CDR2 YYREEE come from the germline V gene (reference sequence). This CDR3 comprises 14 residues. Trimming stripped 2 bases from V and 8 bases from J, with 16 bases between. CDR3 coding DNA: TGTGCCAGCAGCTTCGAAGGATCCCGAGGGGGCTACACCTTC. Translated: CASSFEGSRGGYTF.

The chain recombines TRBV5-8 with TRBJ2-7; D is tentatively TRBD1 or TRBD2 (5 bases each). Trimming removed 4 bases at V and 0 bases at J, with 14 bases between. Per the germline V gene, CDR1 is SGHTS and CDR2 is YDEGEE. The CDR3 is made up of 15 amino acids. The CDR3 loop is CASSPWGKSSYEQYV. CDR3 nucleotide sequence: TGTGCCAGCAGCCCCTGGGGGAAGAGCTCCTACGAGCAGTACGTC.

The rearrangement links TRBV4-1 to TRBJ1-3; TRBD1 agrees at 9 bases. The germline CDR1 and CDR2 sequences are MGHRA and YSYEKL. The CDR3 has 18 residues. V lost 1 base and J lost 3; bases outside the gene matches: 10. Here the CDR3 DNA reads TGCGCCAGCAGCCAAGCTCTCACAGGGGGCTCACATGGAAACACCATATATTTT. It codes for CASSQALTGGSHGNTIYF.

This sequence joins TRBV9 and TRBJ1-5; maybe TRBD1 (6 bases). Trimming took 2 bases from V and 2 from J, leaving 11 bases between them. CDR1 is SGDLS, CDR2 YYNGEE, per germline. There are 15 residues in the CDR3. CDR3 DNA sequence: TGTGCCAGCAGCGTCAGCGGGGGCGGCAATCAGCCCCAGCATTTT. Its protein product is CASSVSGGGNQPQHF.

The chain combines TRBV6-6 with TRBJ2-5; 9 nucleotides match TRBD1. With 5 bases clipped from V and 5 bases from J, the junction kept 6 bases outside the gene matches. Germline assignment: CDR1 MNHNY and CDR2 SVGAGI (reference sequence). The CDR3 spans 14 residues. CDR3 sequence: CASSVQGAGETQYF. The CDR3 DNA sequence: TGTGCCAGCAGTGTACAGGGGGCCGGGGAGACCCAGTACTTC.

V is TRBV19 and J is TRBJ2-7, with D perhaps TRBD1 (7 bases). Germline CDR1 reads LNHDA; CDR2 reads SQIVND (reference sequence). Trimming pared 8 bases from V and 0 bases from J, leaving 14 bases between. CDR3 length: 14 residues. The CDR3 reads CASRGTDSSYEQYF. In DNA form, the CDR3 reads TGTGCCAGTCGGGGGACAGATAGCTCCTACGAGCAGTACTTC.

The rearrangement joins TRBV12-3 or TRBV12-4 to TRBJ2-5; unclear D gene. CDR3 length equals 13 residues. V was clipped by 1 base and J by 5 bases, with 8 bases between them. CDR3 protein: CASSLGLWETQYF. DNA of the CDR3: TGTGCCAGCAGTTTAGGCCTGTGGGAGACCCAGTACTTC.

This sequence joins TRBV6-1 and TRBJ2-5, with 9 bases aligning to TRBD2. J was trimmed by 4 bases and V by 1 base; bases with no gene match: 4. The germline gives CDR1 MNHNS, CDR2 SASEGT. CDR3 length: 15 amino acids. The CDR3 loop reads CASSEVSGGLETQYF. Written as DNA, the CDR3 is TGTGCCAGCAGTGAAGTTAGCGGGGGATTAGAGACCCAGTACTTC.

J is TRBJ1-2 and V is TRBV6-5, with 8 bases identical to TRBD1. The V gene end was trimmed by 4 bases and the J gene end by 5 bases; junction bases not matched to a gene: 12. Germline CDR1 is MNHEY and CDR2 is SVGAGI. The CDR3 length is 16 residues. CDR3 in amino acids: CASSLTGTGSLYGYTF. CDR3 sequence (DNA): TGTGCCAGCAGTTTAACAGGGACAGGTAGTTTATATGGCTACACCTTC.

V usage is TRBV7-9 and J usage is TRBJ2-5, with D maybe TRBD2 (5 bases). The V end was cut by 5 bases, the J end by 1 base, with 11 bases between. This CDR3 has 14 amino acids. Looked up from germline, CDR1 is SEHNR and CDR2 is FQNEAQ (reference sequence). DNA for the CDR3: TGTGCCAGCAGCCGGGCCCGGGGCCAAGAGACCCAGTACTTC. It codes for CASSRARGQETQYF. Using reference TRBV7-9 and TRBJ2-5 for the parts outside the CDR3, the full variable domain is DTGVSQNPRHKITKRGQNVTFRCDPISEHNRLYWYRQTLGQGPEFLTYFQNEAQLEKSRLLSDRFSAERPKGSFSTLEIQRTEQGDSAMYLCASSRARGQETQYFGPGTRLLVL.

The chain is built from TRBV6-5 and TRBJ2-3; D possibly corresponds to TRBD1 (5 bases). The CDR3 runs to 14 residues. The V end was cut by 5 bases, the J end by 0 bases, with 9 bases between. CDR1 is MNHEY and CDR2 is SVGAGI in the germline V gene. The CDR3 loop reads CASSPTGSTDTQYF. CDR3 in DNA: TGTGCCAGCAGTCCCACAGGCAGCACAGATACGCAGTATTTT.

The chain links TRBV27 to TRBJ2-7; D remains unclear. The germline V gene encodes CDR1 MNHEY and CDR2 SMNVEV (reference sequence). The CDR3 is made up of 15 amino acids. V was trimmed by 2 bases and J by 0 bases, leaving 11 bases between them. The CDR3 region is CASSLRAASSYEQYF. The CDR3 DNA sequence: TGTGCCAGCAGTTTACGGGCCGCGAGCTCCTACGAGCAGTACTTC.

V usage is TRBV28 and J usage is TRBJ1-2; D is possibly TRBD1 (5 bases). V was trimmed by 4 bases and J by 4 bases, leaving 13 bases between them. Germline assignment: CDR1 MDHEN and CDR2 SYDVKM. CDR3 length: 14 residues. In DNA form, the CDR3 reads TGTGCCAGCAGTTCAGACAGAGGCCGCTATGGCTACACCTTC. Its protein product is CASSSDRGRYGYTF.

V gene TRBV13 combines with J gene TRBJ1-6; 11 nucleotides line up with TRBD1. The CDR3 runs to 15 residues. Trimming took 4 bases from V and 7 from J; bases not matched to a gene: 3. Germline assignment: CDR1 PRHDT and CDR2 FYEKMQ (reference sequence). CDR3 bases: TGTGCCAGCAGCTGGGGACAGGGGGAAAATTCACCCCTCCACTTT. It translates to CASSWGQGENSPLHF.

The chain recombines TRBV27 with TRBJ2-6; no firm D call. Trimming took off 2 bases at V and 0 bases at J, with 8 bases between the two ends. The germline V gene encodes CDR1 MNHEY and CDR2 SMNVEV (reference sequence). This CDR3 has 16 amino acids. The CDR3 DNA reads as TGTGCCAGCAGTTTACGGACGGGCTCTGGGGCCAACGTCCTGACTTTC. Translated, it gives CASSLRTGSGANVLTF. The whole variable domain, filled in from reference TRBV27 and TRBJ2-6, reads EAQVTQNPRYLITVTGKKLTVTCSQNMNHEYMSWYRQDPGLGLRQIYYSMNVEVTDKGDVPEGYKVSRKEKRNFPLILESPSPNQTSLYFCASSLRTGSGANVLTFGAGSRLTVL.

The gene calls are TRBV2 and TRBJ2-7, with D maybe TRBD2 (6 bases). Germline CDR1 reads SNHLY; CDR2 reads FYNNEI. The CDR3 is made up of 16 amino acids. The V gene lost 10 bases and the J gene lost 2 bases, with 24 bases spanning the gap. The chain's CDR3 is CAISPLWGDSTYEQYF. As DNA, the CDR3 is TGTGCCATTTCGCCTTTATGGGGGGACTCAACCTACGAGCAGTACTTC.

The chain couples TRBV28 to TRBJ2-7, with D possibly being TRBD1 or TRBD2 (5 bases each). Trimming shortened V by 6 bases and J by 3 bases, and 21 bases separated the two germline ends. Germline lookup yields CDR1 MDHEN and CDR2 SYDVKM. This CDR3 has 16 amino acids. The CDR3 here is CASRGEGSTRYYEQYF. In nucleotides, the CDR3 is TGTGCCAGCAGGGGTGAGGGGTCCACTAGGTACTACGAGCAGTACTTC.

This clone came up once. V usage is TRBV5-1 and J usage is TRBJ1-2; unclear D gene. CDR1 is SGHRS, CDR2 YFSETQ, per germline. V dropped 2 bases and J dropped 0 bases, with 11 bases sitting between them. The CDR3 is made up of 15 amino acids. The CDR3 sequence is CASSLADRPNYGYTF. In DNA form, the CDR3 reads TGCGCCAGCAGCTTAGCGGACCGGCCTAACTATGGCTACACCTTC.

Points on this clone: The junction differs from germline at one of its ends, possibly a read error. The rearrangement joins TRBV5-6 to TRBJ1-3; tentative D call: TRBD1 (5 bases). The CDR3 totals 16 residues. Germline V gene lookup returns CDR1 SGHDT and CDR2 YYEEEE. CDR3 amino acids: CASSTGPGYSNWDQDF. The CDR3 DNA follows: TGTGCCAGCAGCACTGGCCCGGGGTATTCGAACTGGGACCAGGATTTT.

The chain couples TRBV5-5 to TRBJ2-1; D may match TRBD1 or TRBD2 (5 bases each). Germline V gene lookup returns CDR1 SGHKS and CDR2 YYEKEE (reference sequence). This CDR3 is 13 amino acids long. V was trimmed by 4 bases and J by 6 bases, leaving 11 bases between them. Here the CDR3 reads CASSPGTTNEQFF. Written as DNA, the CDR3 is TGTGCCAGCAGCCCTGGGACCACCAATGAGCAGTTCTTC.

This clone has a handful of counts. This rearrangement joins TRBV4-2 to TRBJ2-3; 11 positions match TRBD2. Germline V gene lookup returns CDR1 LGHNA and CDR2 YNFKEQ. The CDR3 is made up of 20 amino acids. V shed 2 bases, J shed 2 bases, and the junction held 15 bases outside the gene matches. The chain's CDR3 is CASSQNRLAGSYTPTDTQYF. CDR3 in DNA: TGTGCCAGCAGCCAAAACCGACTAGCGGGGTCTTATACTCCCACAGATACGCAGTATTTT.

The CDR3: CASRAAGAMGNQPQHF. CDR3 in DNA: TGCGCCAGCAGGGCCGCGGGGGCGATGGGCAATCAGCCCCAGCATTTT. This chain joins TRBV10-2 and TRBJ1-5; a possible D gene is TRBD1 (6 bases). CDR3 size: 16 residues. V lost 6 bases, J lost 2 bases, and 17 bases lay in between. Germline CDR1 is WSHSY and CDR2 is SAAADI.